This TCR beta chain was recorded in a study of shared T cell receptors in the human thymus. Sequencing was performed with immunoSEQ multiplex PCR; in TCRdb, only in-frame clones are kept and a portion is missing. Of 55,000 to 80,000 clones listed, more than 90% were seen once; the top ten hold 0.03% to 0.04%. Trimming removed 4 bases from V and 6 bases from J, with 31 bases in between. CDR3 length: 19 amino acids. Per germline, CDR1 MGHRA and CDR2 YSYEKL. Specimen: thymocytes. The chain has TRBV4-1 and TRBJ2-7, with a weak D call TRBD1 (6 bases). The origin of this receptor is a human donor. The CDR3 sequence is CASSLLREGTKPVQAEQYF. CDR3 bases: TGCGCCAGCAGCCTCTTGAGAGAGGGGACAAAACCGGTCCAAGCCGAGCAGTACTTC.